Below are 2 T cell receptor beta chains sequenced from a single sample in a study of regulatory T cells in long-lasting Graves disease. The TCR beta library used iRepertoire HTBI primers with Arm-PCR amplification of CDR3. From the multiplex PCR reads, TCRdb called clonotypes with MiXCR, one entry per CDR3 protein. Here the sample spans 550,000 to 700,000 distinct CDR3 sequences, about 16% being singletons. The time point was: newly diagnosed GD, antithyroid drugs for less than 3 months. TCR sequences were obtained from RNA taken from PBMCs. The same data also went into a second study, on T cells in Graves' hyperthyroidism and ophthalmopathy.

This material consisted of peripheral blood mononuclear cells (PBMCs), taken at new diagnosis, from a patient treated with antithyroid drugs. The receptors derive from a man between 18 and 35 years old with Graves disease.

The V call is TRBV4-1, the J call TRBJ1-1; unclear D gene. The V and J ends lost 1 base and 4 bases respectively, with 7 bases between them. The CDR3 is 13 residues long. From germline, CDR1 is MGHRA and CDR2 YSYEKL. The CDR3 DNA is TGCGCCAGCAGCCAAGTCCCCCGCACTGAAGCTTTCTTT. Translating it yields CASSQVPRTEAFF.

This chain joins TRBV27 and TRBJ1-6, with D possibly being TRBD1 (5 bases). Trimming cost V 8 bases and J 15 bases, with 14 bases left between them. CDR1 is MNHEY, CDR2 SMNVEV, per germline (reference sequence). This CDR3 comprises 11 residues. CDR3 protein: CASGIQGLLHF. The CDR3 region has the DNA TGTGCCAGCGGAATTCAGGGTCTCCTCCACTTT.